Below, 10 T cell receptor beta chains from the same sample are listed, as sequenced in a study of CD8+ T cells in alopecia areata. Isolated RNA was reverse transcribed into cDNA used as the sequencing template. Libraries were prepared by immunoSEQ multiplex PCR; TCRdb keeps only in-frame clonotypes and omits some of them. The sample holds about 150,000 clones, 45% to 55% seen once. The sample in question was CD8+ T cells sorted from blood, obtained at week 0. These receptors all stem from a human donor with alopecia areata.

This clone appeared a few times. CDR3 protein: CASTPSGGQGRTEAFF. The CDR3 DNA sequence: TGTGCCAGTACGCCATCGGGAGGACAGGGCCGAACTGAAGCTTTCTTT. The V gene is TRBV5-4, the J gene TRBJ1-1; TRBD1 aligns across 8 bases. Germline CDR1 and CDR2: SGHNT and YYREEE (reference sequence). The CDR3 runs to 16 residues. The trim removed 8 bases at V and 5 bases at J, leaving 17 bases unmatched. The entire variable domain, with the rest obtained from reference TRBV5-4 and TRBJ1-1, is as follows: ETGVTQSPTHLIKTRGQQVTLRCSSQSGHNTVSWYQQALGQGPQFIFQYYREEENGRGNFPPRFSGLQFPNYSSELNVNALELDDSALYLCASTPSGGQGRTEAFFGQGTRLTVV.

This clone was seen only a few times. This sequence joins TRBV9 and TRBJ1-2, with unresolved D. CDR1 is SGDLS and CDR2 is YYNGEE in the germline V gene. Trimming took off 4 bases at V and 7 bases at J, with 8 bases between the two ends. This CDR3 region has 11 residues. The CDR3 reads CASSQGRGYTF. The CDR3 DNA is TGTGCCAGCAGCCAAGGGCGTGGCTACACCTTC.

This clone was counted between two and nine times. The chain combines TRBV13 with TRBJ2-3, with a tentative D call TRBD2 (7 bases). This CDR3 is 15 amino acids long. Germline V CDR1 and CDR2: PRHDT, FYEKMQ (reference sequence). Trimming stripped 6 bases from V and 1 base from J, with 14 bases between. The CDR3 loop reads CASSQRGAGTDTQYF. The CDR3 region has the DNA TGTGCCAGCAGTCAACGGGGGGCCGGCACAGATACGCAGTATTTT.

J is TRBJ2-5 and V is TRBV27; D possibly matches TRBD1 or TRBD2 (6 bases each). V gave up 4 bases and J gave up 2 bases, with 17 bases separating them. The germline V gene encodes CDR1 MNHEY and CDR2 SMNVEV (reference sequence). The CDR3 runs 16 residues. The CDR3, as DNA: TGTGCCAGCAGTTCCCTCATGCGGGACAAGCAAGAGACCCAGTACTTC. Residues: CASSSLMRDKQETQYF.

The V call is TRBV7-3, the J call TRBJ2-1; D tentatively reads TRBD1 or TRBD2 (5 bases each). This CDR3 is built from 14 residues. CDR1 is SGHTA and CDR2 is FQGTGA in the germline V gene. V was cut by 1 base and J by 7 bases, with 11 bases left in between. CDR3 residues: CASSLNGGSNEQFF. Written as DNA, the CDR3 is TGTGCCAGCAGCTTAAATGGGGGTTCAAATGAGCAGTTCTTC.

CDR3 nucleotide sequence: TGTGCCAGCAGTGAAGGGTTAAACTATGGCTACACCTTC. This sequence encodes CASSEGLNYGYTF. This chain joins TRBV6-1 and TRBJ1-2, with no clear D. There are 13 residues in the CDR3. Germline V gives CDR1 MNHNS, CDR2 SASEGT. V was trimmed by 1 base and J by 2 bases, leaving 5 bases between them.

There are a few counts of this clone. The rearrangement joins TRBV30 to TRBJ1-1; D is ambiguous. In germline, CDR1 is GTSNPN, CDR2 SVGIG (reference sequence). The V and J ends lost 3 bases and 3 bases respectively, with 11 bases between them. This CDR3 has 13 amino acids. The CDR3 DNA reads TGTGCCTGGAGAACCGACGGATACACTGAAGCTTTCTTT. It encodes CAWRTDGYTEAFF.

The chain joins TRBV30 to TRBJ2-7; 8 nucleotides line up with TRBD1. This CDR3 spans 14 amino acids. The V gene's germline CDR1 is GTSNPN and CDR2 SVGIG (reference sequence). V was clipped by 5 bases and J by 5 bases; unmatched bases: 11. The CDR3 loop reads CAWSPGQGPNEQYF. In DNA form, the CDR3 reads TGTGCCTGGTCTCCCGGACAGGGCCCGAACGAGCAGTACTTC.

The chain recombines TRBV4-3 with TRBJ2-7; D possibly matches TRBD1 or TRBD2 (5 bases each). The CDR3 contains 15 residues. V was cut by 4 bases and J by 2 bases, with 15 bases left in between. Germline V gene lookup returns CDR1 LGHNA and CDR2 YSLEER. CDR3 DNA sequence: TGCGCCAGCAGCCCCGGGGCAGGGAATACCTACGAGCAGTACTTC. Its translation: CASSPGAGNTYEQYF.

The J gene is TRBJ1-2, the V gene TRBV29-1, with D unresolved. Germline assignment: CDR1 SQVTM and CDR2 ANQGSEA. The CDR3 consists of 14 residues. Trimming stripped 0 bases from V and 1 base from J, with 9 bases between. The CDR3 DNA is TGCAGCGTTGAAGATCGGGGTTTTAACTATGGCTACACCTTC. As protein: CSVEDRGFNYGYTF.